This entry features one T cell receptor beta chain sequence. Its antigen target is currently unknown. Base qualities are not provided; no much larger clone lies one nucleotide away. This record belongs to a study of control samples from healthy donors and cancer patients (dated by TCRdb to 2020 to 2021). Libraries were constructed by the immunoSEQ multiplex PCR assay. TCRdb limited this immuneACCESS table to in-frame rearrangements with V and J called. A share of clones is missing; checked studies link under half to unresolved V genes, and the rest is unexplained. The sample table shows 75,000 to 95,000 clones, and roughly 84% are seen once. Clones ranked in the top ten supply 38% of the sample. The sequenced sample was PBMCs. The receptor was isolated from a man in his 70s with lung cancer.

The CDR3 region reads CASSSRADGYTF. Read as DNA, the sequence is TGCGCCAGCAGCTCCAGAGCGGATGGCTACACCTTC. The sequence is built from TRBV5-1 and TRBJ1-2; no D gene call is confident. The germline V gene supplies CDR1 SGHRS and CDR2 YFSETQ. Between the V and J ends, shortened by 3 bases and 6 bases respectively, the junction contains 9 bases. From the cysteine through the phenylalanine, the CDR3 covers 12 amino acids. Only the CDR3 part of the read is kept: 36 bases, read in frame from the first base.